These T cell receptor beta chains were read from a single sample in a study of beta chain features in type 1 diabetes. Generated by immunoSEQ multiplex PCR, the TCRdb table keeps only in-frame clones and is missing some. The sample holds hundreds of thousands of clones, over 11% seen once. Sequenced: naive CD4+ T cells from blood. The source of these receptors is a man between 18 and 29 years old with type 1 diabetes. Each CDR3 is given with its conserved first and last residue. D genes are given only for firm matches. Expanded clones are given a class, and other clones once, few, many or no size at all.

>18|NA|TRBJ1-2|TRBV27|NA
CASSSEPGQPTSNYGYTF
TGTGCCAGCAGTTCCGAGCCGGGCCAGCCGACCTCTAACTATGGCTACACCTTC
>16|NA|TRBJ1-5|TRBV27|TRBD1
CASSFPHRGGNQPQHF
TGTGCCAGCAGTTTTCCTCACAGGGGAGGCAATCAGCCCCAGCATTTT
>15|NA|TRBJ2-1|TRBV9|NA
CASSVQPGADNEQFF
TGTGCCAGCAGCGTTCAACCAGGGGCAGACAATGAGCAGTTCTTC
>15|NA|TRBJ2-1|TRBV7-2|NA
CASSLGPSSYNEQFF
TGTGCCAGCAGCTTAGGGCCGAGCTCCTACAATGAGCAGTTCTTC
>16|few|TRBJ2-3|TRBV11-1|TRBD2
CASSLLVAGDTDTQYF
TGTGCCAGCAGCCTTTTAGTAGCGGGAGACACAGATACGCAGTATTTT
>14|few|TRBJ2-4|TRBV7-2|TRBD2
CASSLGLAGDIQYF
TGTGCCAGCAGCTTAGGACTAGCGGGGGACATTCAGTACTTC
>15|NA|TRBJ2-7|TRBV4-3|TRBD1
CASSQVTGGPYEQYF
TGCGCCAGCAGCCAAGTTACAGGGGGCCCCTACGAGCAGTACTTC
>15|NA|TRBJ2-7|TRBV10-2|TRBD2
CASSELAGSSYEQYF
TGCGCCAGCAGTGAATTAGCGGGTAGCTCCTACGAGCAGTACTTC
>13|NA|TRBJ1-2|TRBV30|NA
CARTLSDNYGYTF
TGTGCCCGGACCCTCAGTGACAACTATGGCTACACCTTC
>14|NA|TRBJ2-1|TRBV9|NA
CASSVEATYNEQFF
TGTGCCAGCAGCGTAGAAGCCACCTACAATGAGCAGTTCTTC
>15|few|TRBJ2-5|TRBV5-4|TRBD2
CASSTSGGARETQYF
TGTGCCAGCAGCACTAGCGGGGGGGCCCGGGAGACCCAGTACTTC
>15|few|TRBJ1-4|TRBV18|NA
CASSPLGATNEKLFF
TGTGCCAGCTCACCGCTGGGGGCAACTAATGAAAAACTGTTTTTT
>13|NA|TRBJ2-7|TRBV5-6|NA
CASSFWTVYGQYF
TGTGCCAGCAGCTTTTGGACTGTGTACGGGCAGTACTTC
>11|few|TRBJ1-1|TRBV6-6|NA
CASRSGTEAFF
TGTGCCAGCAGAAGTGGCACTGAAGCTTTCTTT
>13|NA|TRBJ2-2|TRBV6-5|NA
CASSVGFTGELFF
TGTGCCAGCAGCGTTGGGTTTACCGGGGAGCTGTTTTTT
>18|few|TRBJ2-5|TRBV11-2|NA
CPSSLGAGALLWGETQYF
TGTCCCAGCAGCTTAGGCGCGGGGGCCCTCCTTTGGGGAGAGACCCAGTACTTC
>15|few|TRBJ2-5|TRBV7-3|TRBD1
CASSKSTGELETQYF
TGTGCCAGCAGCAAGTCGACAGGGGAATTGGAGACCCAGTACTTC
>13|few|TRBJ1-1|TRBV7-9|NA
CASSLEGITEAFF
TGTGCCAGCAGCTTAGAGGGCATAACCGAAGCTTTCTTT
>11|few|TRBJ2-1|TRBV20-1|NA
CSARSPNEQFF
TGCAGTGCCCGGAGCCCCAATGAGCAGTTCTTC
>12|few|TRBJ2-7|TRBV29-1|NA
CSVEGGRYEQYF
TGCAGCGTTGAGGGGGGGCGCTACGAGCAGTACTTC
>15|NA|TRBJ2-4|TRBV30|NA
CAWSVHIGGANIQYF
TGTGCCTGGAGTGTACATATTGGAGGGGCAAACATTCAGTACTTC
>13|NA|TRBJ2-5|TRBV18|NA
CASSPRQQETQYF
TGTGCCAGCTCACCAAGGCAACAAGAGACCCAGTACTTC
>13|few|TRBJ2-3|TRBV7-2|NA
CASSRGGTDTQYF
TGTGCCAGCAGTAGGGGGGGCACAGATACGCAGTATTTT
>13|NA|TRBJ2-7|TRBV29-1|TRBD1
CSVGRTGGYEQYF
TGCAGCGTTGGTCGGACAGGAGGTTACGAGCAGTACTTC
>13|NA|TRBJ1-1|TRBV30|NA
CAWSLEFLTEAFF
TGTGCCTGGAGTTTAGAGTTCCTCACTGAAGCTTTCTTT
>15|NA|TRBJ2-7|TRBV19|NA
CASSPNSQLVYEQYF
TGTGCCAGTAGCCCAAACTCGCAGTTGGTATACGAGCAGTACTTC
>13|few|TRBJ2-7|TRBV29-1|NA
CSVRGMGLYEQYF
TGCAGCGTTCGGGGCATGGGGCTATACGAGCAGTACTTC
>12|NA|TRBJ2-3|TRBV5-8|NA
CASSLVGDTQYF
TGTGCCAGCAGCTTGGTGGGAGATACGCAGTATTTT
>14|NA|TRBJ2-7|TRBV4-3|TRBD1
CASSPRTGVNEQYF
TGCGCCAGCAGCCCTAGGACAGGGGTGAACGAGCAGTACTTC
>14|few|TRBJ1-4|TRBV5-6|TRBD1
CASRLQGANEKLFF
TGTGCCAGCAGATTACAGGGGGCTAATGAAAAACTGTTTTTT
>12|NA|TRBJ1-4|TRBV30|TRBD1
CAHRGTAQKLFF
TGTGCCCACAGGGGGACAGCGCAAAAACTGTTTTTT
>10|many|TRBJ2-5|TRBV2|NA
CASSQETQYF
TGTGCCAGCAGTCAAGAGACCCAGTACTTC
>14|few|TRBJ2-2|TRBV7-9|NA
CASSRGAGTGELFF
TGTGCCAGCAGCCGAGGGGCGGGCACCGGGGAGCTGTTTTTT
>13|few|TRBJ1-2|TRBV7-2|TRBD1
CASSLQGAYGYTF
TGTGCCAGCAGTCTACAGGGGGCGTATGGCTACACCTTC
>12|NA|TRBJ1-2|TRBV29-1|NA
CSAVAPRVGYTF
TGCAGCGCCGTCGCCCCCCGGGTTGGCTACACCTTC
>15|once|TRBJ1-2|TRBV28|TRBD1
CASSPGQGANYGYTF
TGTGCCAGCAGTCCCGGACAGGGGGCAAACTATGGCTACACCTTC
>14|NA|TRBJ2-5|TRBV5-1|TRBD1
CASSPGQGEETQYF
TGCGCCAGCAGCCCGGGACAGGGCGAGGAGACCCAGTACTTC
>14|NA|TRBJ2-1|TRBV12-5|TRBD1
CASTDRGGVNEQFF
TGTGCTAGTACTGACAGGGGAGGTGTTAATGAGCAGTTCTTC
>15|few|TRBJ2-1|TRBV9|TRBD2
CASSPGLAGPNEQFF
TGTGCCAGCAGCCCGGGACTAGCGGGCCCCAATGAGCAGTTCTTC
>15|few|TRBJ2-3|TRBV15|NA
CATSRDSRATDTQYF
TGTGCCACCAGCAGAGATTCCAGGGCCACAGATACGCAGTATTTT
>9|NA|TRBJ1-2|TRBV29-1|TRBD1
CSAGTGDTF
TGCAGCGCGGGGACAGGTGACACCTTC
>16|few|TRBJ2-1|TRBV11-2|NA
CASSLGRRASYNEQFF
TGTGCCAGCAGCTTAGGGAGGAGGGCCTCCTACAATGAGCAGTTCTTC
>15|NA|TRBJ2-7|TRBV2|NA
CASSEGAVGPYEQYF
TGTGCCAGCAGTGAAGGGGCAGTAGGCCCCTACGAGCAGTACTTC
>15|few|TRBJ1-5|TRBV30|NA
CAWSRSWVSNQPQHF
TGTGCCTGGTCCCGATCCTGGGTTAGCAATCAGCCCCAGCATTTT
>13|NA|TRBJ1-1|TRBV30|TRBD1
CACQGQANTEAFF
TGTGCCTGTCAGGGACAGGCCAACACTGAAGCTTTCTTT
>11|NA|TRBJ2-7|TRBV29-1|NA
CSAGDTYEQYF
TGCAGCGCGGGGGACACTTACGAGCAGTACTTC
>17|NA|TRBJ1-4|TRBV4-1|NA
CASSQGPVVTTNEKLFF
TGCGCCAGCAGCCAAGGACCCGTGGTCACAACTAATGAAAAACTGTTTTTT
>15|NA|TRBJ2-1|TRBV25-1|TRBD1
CASSDTGTGDNEQFF
TGTGCCAGCAGTGACACCGGGACAGGGGACAATGAGCAGTTCTTC
>17|NA|TRBJ2-7|TRBV11-2|NA
CASSPPLAGSGFYEQYF
TGTGCCAGCAGCCCACCCCTGGCAGGGTCGGGCTTCTACGAGCAGTACTTC
>11|NA|TRBJ2-7|TRBV20-1|NA
CSARTGYEQYF
TGCAGTGCTAGGACCGGGTACGAGCAGTACTTC
>12|NA|TRBJ1-3|TRBV9|NA
CASSSFGNTIYF
TGTGCCAGCAGCTCGTTTGGAAACACCATATATTTT
>12|NA|TRBJ2-1|TRBV28|NA
CASSLPFNEQFF
TGTGCCAGCAGTCTCCCTTTCAATGAGCAGTTCTTC
>15|NA|TRBJ1-5|TRBV10-3|NA
CAISDVRGSNQPQHF
TGTGCCATCAGTGACGTCCGGGGGTCGAATCAGCCCCAGCATTTT
>14|few|TRBJ1-2|TRBV4-1|NA
CASRALGQSYGYTF
TGCGCCAGCAGGGCTTTAGGACAGTCCTATGGCTACACCTTC
>15|few|TRBJ2-1|TRBV28|TRBD1
CASLRTGGSGNEQFF
TGTGCCAGCTTACGGACAGGGGGCAGCGGGAATGAGCAGTTCTTC
>13|NA|TRBJ1-2|TRBV29-1|NA
CSFSRERTYGYTF
TGCAGCTTCAGTCGGGAGCGTACCTATGGCTACACCTTC
>14|NA|TRBJ1-5|TRBV7-2|NA
CASSPRTGNQPQHF
TGTGCCAGCAGCCCACGGACAGGCAATCAGCCCCAGCATTTT
>13|NA|TRBJ1-1|TRBV7-3|NA
CASSPSGNTEAFF
TGTGCCAGCTCGCCGAGCGGGAACACTGAAGCTTTCTTT
>11|NA|TRBJ2-3|TRBV13|NA
CASSYSHTQYF
TGTGCCAGCAGTTACTCTCATACGCAGTATTTT
>14|NA|TRBJ1-1|TRBV9|NA
CASSVSGPNTEAFF
TGTGCCAGCAGCGTTTCAGGGCCGAACACTGAAGCTTTCTTT